What follows are 13 T cell receptor beta chains derived from one specimen sequenced in a study of blood T cell repertoires in COVID-19. Profiled with immunoSEQ multiplex PCR; TCRdb holds only in-frame clones, not every one. The sample lists some 260,000 clones; roughly 80% were seen once. Specimen: peripheral blood. These TCRs come from an elderly man with acute or convalescent COVID-19.

J is TRBJ2-1 and V is TRBV30, with 10 bases lining up with TRBD1. V shed 4 bases and J 6 bases; nucleotides not matched to a gene: 9. Germline CDR1 is GTSNPN and CDR2 is SVGIG (reference sequence). The length of the CDR3 is 15 residues. CDR3 nucleotide sequence: TGTGCCTGGACGCACAAGGACAGGGGGACCAATGAGCAGTTCTTC. It translates to CAWTHKDRGTNEQFF.

The genes are TRBV25-1 and TRBJ2-7; maybe TRBD2 (6 bases). Germline lookup yields CDR1 MGHDK and CDR2 SYGVNS. The V end was cut by 4 bases, the J end by 7 bases, with 8 bases between. CDR3 size: 11 residues. DNA of the CDR3: TGTGCCAGCAGTGTAGGGAGGGAGCAGTACTTC. This encodes CASSVGREQYF.

The V and J genes are TRBV5-6 and TRBJ1-3; possibly TRBD1 for D (6 bases). The CDR3 is made up of 16 amino acids. Germline V lookup: CDR1 SGHDT, CDR2 YYEEEE. V lost 3 bases and J 4 bases, leaving 17 bases between the germline ends. CDR3 in amino acids: CASSYPNDRLGNTIYF. Here the CDR3 DNA reads TGTGCCAGCAGCTACCCGAACGACAGGTTAGGAAACACCATATATTTT.

The sample holds many counts of this clone. V usage is TRBV7-3 and J usage is TRBJ1-1; TRBD1 matches at 8 bases. Germline loops: CDR1 SGHTA, CDR2 FQGTGA. The CDR3 has 14 residues. V lost 4 bases and J lost 6; bases outside the gene matches: 7. CDR3 DNA: TGTGCCAGCAGCTCGGGACAGGCGGGGGCTGAAGCTTTCTTT. As protein: CASSSGQAGAEAFF.

V gene TRBV5-1 combines with J gene TRBJ2-2; maybe TRBD2 (5 bases). CDR1 is SGHRS, CDR2 YFSETQ, per germline. The CDR3 runs 13 residues. The V gene lost 4 bases and the J gene lost 4 bases, with 8 bases spanning the gap. The CDR3 sequence is CASSPEGTGELFF. The CDR3 DNA follows: TGCGCCAGCAGCCCCGAGGGCACCGGGGAGCTGTTTTTT.

This clone came up many times. V usage is TRBV28 and J usage is TRBJ2-6, with 8 bases fitting TRBD1. The length of the CDR3 is 20 residues. The V segment lost 5 bases and the J segment 0 bases; nucleotides outside the gene matches: 15. CDR1 MDHEN and CDR2 SYDVKM come from the germline V gene. The CDR3 is CASSRTGLRGFLSGANVLTF. CDR3 nucleotide sequence: TGTGCCAGCAGTCGGACAGGGCTAAGGGGCTTCCTCTCTGGGGCCAACGTCCTGACTTTC.

This clone was picked up one time. The chain employs TRBV19 and TRBJ1-4, with D tentatively TRBD1 (5 bases). The CDR3 spans 15 residues. Germline V CDR1 and CDR2: LNHDA, SQIVND (reference sequence). V lost 9 bases and J lost 5, with 19 bases in between. The CDR3 region is CASHPRDYGNEKLFF. For the CDR3, the DNA is TGTGCCAGCCATCCCAGGGATTATGGGAATGAAAAACTGTTTTTT.

This clone came up a few times. The chain is built from TRBV28 and TRBJ1-2; D is perhaps TRBD1 (6 bases). Looked up from germline, CDR1 is MDHEN and CDR2 is SYDVKM. The CDR3 extends over 13 amino acids. The germline V and J ends were trimmed by 8 bases and 10 bases, with 20 bases remaining between them. CDR3 in DNA: TGTGCCAGCCTAAGAGACCGACAGGCCGACTACACCTTC. It yields the protein CASLRDRQADYTF.

This clone was recorded only once. J is TRBJ2-5 and V is TRBV2; a weak D match, TRBD2 (5 bases). Trimming removed 7 bases at V and 2 bases at J, with 14 bases between. CDR1 SNHLY and CDR2 FYNNEI come from the germline V gene. This CDR3 has 14 amino acids. CDR3 amino acids: CASTPGRVQETQYF. The DNA for the CDR3 is TGTGCCAGCACCCCTGGGCGGGTACAAGAGACCCAGTACTTC.

The chain couples TRBV19 to TRBJ2-1, with 7 bases fitting TRBD2. Germline values: CDR1 LNHDA, CDR2 SQIVND (reference sequence). J was trimmed by 6 bases and V by 3 bases; bases with no gene match: 14. The CDR3 extends over 17 amino acids. CDR3 sequence reads: CASSIGIFGASGNEQFF. The CDR3 region has the DNA TGTGCCAGTAGTATTGGAATTTTCGGGGCTAGCGGCAATGAGCAGTTCTTC.

The V and J genes are TRBV7-9 and TRBJ1-2, with 9 bases identical to TRBD1. CDR3 length: 15 amino acids. V shed 5 bases and J 6 bases; nucleotides not matched to a gene: 10. Germline V gene sequence: CDR1 SEHNR, CDR2 FQNEAQ (reference sequence). The CDR3 protein is CASSRDGGQGNGYTF. The CDR3 nucleotides are TGTGCCAGCAGCCGGGACGGGGGACAGGGTAATGGCTACACCTTC.

This clone appeared a single time. The chain employs TRBV19 and TRBJ2-3; 8 bases agree with TRBD1. Germline trimming cut 4 bases from V and 1 base from J; bases unmatched to any gene: 4. The germline V gene encodes CDR1 LNHDA and CDR2 SQIVND (reference sequence). The CDR3 is made up of 15 amino acids. This CDR3 is CASSSWGQGTDTQYF. The CDR3 nucleotides are TGTGCCAGTAGTAGCTGGGGACAGGGCACAGATACGCAGTATTTT.

The chain recombines TRBV6-1 with TRBJ2-7; unclear D gene. From germline, CDR1 is MNHNS and CDR2 SASEGT. Deletions cut 2 bases from V and 2 bases from J, with 7 bases between. The CDR3 spans 13 residues. This CDR3 reads CASSEILTYEQYF. As DNA, the CDR3 is TGTGCCAGCAGTGAAATACTTACCTACGAGCAGTACTTC.